This record looks at one T cell receptor (beta chain) sequence and its context. The data were obtained in a study of blood T cells in healthy people across ages. Next came a second PCR, run for about 6 to 12 cycles, which used a sample-barcoded 5' primer along with a J-beta primer mix. The template-switch adaptor was a 5' adaptor with 12 random nucleotides. It tagged each cDNA molecule. TCRdb reprocessed the 5' RACE reads via MiXCR and lists one record per CDR3 protein. The profile shows 650,000 to 800,000 distinct CDR3 sequences, roughly 44% of them singletons. The CDR3 length is 14 residues. V shed 8 bases and J 4 bases; nucleotides not matched to a gene: 8. CDR1 MDHEN and CDR2 SYDVKM come from the germline V gene.

This clonotype was obtained from a man aged 55-75 years in good health. Sequenced input: blood. The chain has TRBV28 and TRBJ1-5, with 7 bases lining up with TRBD1. CDR3 sequence: CASGLGQENQPQHF. The CDR3 DNA sequence: TGTGCCAGCGGGCTCGGACAGGAGAATCAGCCCCAGCATTTT.